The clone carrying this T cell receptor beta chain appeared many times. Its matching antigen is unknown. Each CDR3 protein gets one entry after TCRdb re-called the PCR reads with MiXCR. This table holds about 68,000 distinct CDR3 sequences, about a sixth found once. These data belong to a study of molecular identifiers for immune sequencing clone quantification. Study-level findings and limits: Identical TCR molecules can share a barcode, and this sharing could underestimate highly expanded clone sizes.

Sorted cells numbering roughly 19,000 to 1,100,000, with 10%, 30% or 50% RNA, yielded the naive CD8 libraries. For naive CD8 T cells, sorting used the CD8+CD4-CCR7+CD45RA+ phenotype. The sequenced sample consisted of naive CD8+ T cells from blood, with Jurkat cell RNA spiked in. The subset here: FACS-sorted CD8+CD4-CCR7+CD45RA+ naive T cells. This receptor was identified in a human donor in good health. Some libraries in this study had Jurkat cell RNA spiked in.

This chain's CDR3 is CASSYDPSYEQYF. The CDR3 DNA reads TGTGCCAGCAGCTACGACCCTTCCTACGAGCAGTACTTC. The chain carries TRBV7-2 and TRBJ2-7; D unresolved. The CDR3 contains 13 residues. Trimming took 4 bases from V and 1 from J, leaving 8 bases between them. Germline CDR1 SGHTA, CDR2 FQGNSA.